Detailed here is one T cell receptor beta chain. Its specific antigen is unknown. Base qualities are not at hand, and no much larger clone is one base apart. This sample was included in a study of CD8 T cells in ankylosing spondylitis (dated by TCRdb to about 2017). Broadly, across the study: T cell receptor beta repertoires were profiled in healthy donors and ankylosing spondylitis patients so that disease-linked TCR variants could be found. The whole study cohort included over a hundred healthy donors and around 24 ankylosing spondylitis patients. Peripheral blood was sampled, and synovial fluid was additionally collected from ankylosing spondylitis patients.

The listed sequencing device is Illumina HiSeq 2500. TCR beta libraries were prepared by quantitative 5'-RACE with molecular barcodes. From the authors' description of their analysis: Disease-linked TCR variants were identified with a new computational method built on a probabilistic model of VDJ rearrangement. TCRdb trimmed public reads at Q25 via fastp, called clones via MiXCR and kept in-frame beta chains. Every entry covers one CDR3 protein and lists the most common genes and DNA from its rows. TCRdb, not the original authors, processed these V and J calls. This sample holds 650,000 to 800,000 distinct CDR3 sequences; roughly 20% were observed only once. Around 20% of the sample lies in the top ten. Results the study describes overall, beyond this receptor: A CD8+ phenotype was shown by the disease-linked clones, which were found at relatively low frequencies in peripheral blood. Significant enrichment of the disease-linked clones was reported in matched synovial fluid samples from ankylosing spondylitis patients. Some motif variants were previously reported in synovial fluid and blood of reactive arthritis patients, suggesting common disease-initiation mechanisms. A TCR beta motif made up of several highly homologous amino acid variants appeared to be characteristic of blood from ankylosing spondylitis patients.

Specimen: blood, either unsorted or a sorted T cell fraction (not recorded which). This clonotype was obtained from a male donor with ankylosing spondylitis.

CDR3 reads: CASSSKPTGASTDTQYF. The nucleotide sequence is given as TGCGCCAGCAGCTCAAAACCGACAGGGGCTAGCACAGATACGCAGTATTTT. The chain was built from TRBV5-1 and TRBJ2-3; 8 bases in the junction line up with TRBD1. For CDR1 and CDR2, the germline V gene lists SGHRS and YFSETQ. V loses 3 bases at its end and J loses 0 bases; junction bases beyond the gene matches: 9. From cysteine to phenylalanine, the CDR3 is 17 amino acids long. Kept here is only the CDR3 DNA, which spans 51 bases and is read in frame from base 1.